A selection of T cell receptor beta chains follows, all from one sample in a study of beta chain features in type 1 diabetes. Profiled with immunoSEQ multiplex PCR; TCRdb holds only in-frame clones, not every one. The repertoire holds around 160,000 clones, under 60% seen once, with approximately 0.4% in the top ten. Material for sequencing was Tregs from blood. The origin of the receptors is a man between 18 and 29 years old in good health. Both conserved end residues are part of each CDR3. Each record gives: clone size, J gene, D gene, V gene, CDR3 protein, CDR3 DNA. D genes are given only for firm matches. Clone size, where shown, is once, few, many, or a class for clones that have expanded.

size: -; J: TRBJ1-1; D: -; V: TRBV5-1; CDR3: CASSAAQVGTEAFF; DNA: TGCGCCAGCAGCGCAGCTCAGGTTGGCACTGAAGCTTTCTTT
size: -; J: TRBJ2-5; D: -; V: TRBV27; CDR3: CASSRGPGETQYF; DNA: TGTGCCAGCAGCAGGGGACCGGGAGAGACCCAGTACTTC
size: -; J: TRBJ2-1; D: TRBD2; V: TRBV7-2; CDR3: CASRPSGGSYNEQFF; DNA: TGTGCCAGCAGGCCTAGCGGCGGCTCCTACAATGAGCAGTTCTTC
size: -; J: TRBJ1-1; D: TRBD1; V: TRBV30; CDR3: CAWSPGTGVTEAFF; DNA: TGTGCCTGGAGCCCCGGGACAGGGGTCACTGAAGCTTTCTTT
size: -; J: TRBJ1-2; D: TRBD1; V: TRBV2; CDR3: CASSERTGPGYTF; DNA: TGTGCCAGCAGTGAAAGGACAGGGCCTGGCTACACCTTC
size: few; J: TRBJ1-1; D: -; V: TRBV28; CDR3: CASSTLTQGYTEAFF; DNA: TGTGCCAGCAGTACCCTTACTCAGGGATACACTGAAGCTTTCTTT
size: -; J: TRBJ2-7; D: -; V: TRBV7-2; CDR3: CASSLHGILYEQYF; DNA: TGTGCCAGCAGCTTACACGGGATTCTCTACGAGCAGTACTTC
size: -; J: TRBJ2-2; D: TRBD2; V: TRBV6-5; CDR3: CASSYRTRSTGELFF; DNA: TGTGCCAGCAGTTACAGGACTAGGAGCACCGGGGAGCTGTTTTTT
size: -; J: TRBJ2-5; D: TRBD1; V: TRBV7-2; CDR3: CASSLVHQGEGETQYF; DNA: TGTGCCAGCAGCTTAGTACACCAGGGGGAAGGGGAGACCCAGTACTTC
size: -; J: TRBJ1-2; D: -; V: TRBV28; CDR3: CASSLSAGYGYTF; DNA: TGTGCCAGCAGTTTATCCGCCGGTTATGGCTACACCTTC
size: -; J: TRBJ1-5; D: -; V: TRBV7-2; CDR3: CASSLRRDQPQHF; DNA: TGTGCCAGCAGCTTAAGGAGAGATCAGCCCCAGCATTTT
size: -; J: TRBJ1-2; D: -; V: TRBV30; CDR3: CAWSLQGTYGYTF; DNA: TGTGCCTGGAGTCTTCAGGGGACCTATGGCTACACCTTC
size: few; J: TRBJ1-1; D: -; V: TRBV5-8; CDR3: CASSLWPNTEAFF; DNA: TGTGCCAGCAGCTTGTGGCCGAACACTGAAGCTTTCTTT
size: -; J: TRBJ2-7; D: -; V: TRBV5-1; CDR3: CASSLTQSNYEQYF; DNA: TGCGCCAGCAGCTTGACGCAGTCAAACTACGAGCAGTACTTC
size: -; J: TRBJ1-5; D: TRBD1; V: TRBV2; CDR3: CASSTRGTGGQPQHF; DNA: TGTGCCAGCAGTACTCGGGGGACAGGAGGACAGCCCCAGCATTTT
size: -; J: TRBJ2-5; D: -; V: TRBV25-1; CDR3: CASSDTVVQYF; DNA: TGTGCCAGCAGTGACACGGTTGTGCAGTACTTC
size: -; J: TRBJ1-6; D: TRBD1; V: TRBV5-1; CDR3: CASSSQGGNSPLHF; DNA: TGCGCCAGCAGCTCCCAGGGGGGAAATTCACCCCTCCACTTT
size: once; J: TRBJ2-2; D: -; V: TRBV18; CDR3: CASSPFNRENTGELFF; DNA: TGTGCCAGCTCACCATTCAACAGGGAGAACACCGGGGAGCTGTTTTTT
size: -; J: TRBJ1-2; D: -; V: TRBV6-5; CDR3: CASRQQGAIKGYTF; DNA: TGTGCCAGCAGACAACAGGGAGCGATAAAAGGCTACACCTTC
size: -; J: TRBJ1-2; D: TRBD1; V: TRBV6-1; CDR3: CASSSGQSPFYGYTF; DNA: TGTGCCAGCAGTTCGGGACAGTCTCCCTTCTATGGCTACACCTTC
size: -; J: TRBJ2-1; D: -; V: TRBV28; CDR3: CASSLYIRGVGYEQFF; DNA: TGTGCCAGCAGTTTGTATATTCGCGGGGTCGGATATGAGCAGTTCTTC
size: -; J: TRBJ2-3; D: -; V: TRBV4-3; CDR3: CASSQDLTDTQYF; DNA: TGCGCCAGCAGCCAAGACCTCACAGATACGCAGTATTTT
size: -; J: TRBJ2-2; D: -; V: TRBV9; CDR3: CASSDQGGSGELFF; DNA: TGTGCCAGCAGCGACCAAGGGGGATCCGGGGAGCTGTTTTTT
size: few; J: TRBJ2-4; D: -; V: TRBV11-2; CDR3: CASSLDGRGWDIQYF; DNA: TGTGCCAGCAGCTTAGACGGGAGAGGGTGGGACATTCAGTACTTC
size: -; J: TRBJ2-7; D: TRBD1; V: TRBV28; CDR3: CASSGGQAFSYEQYF; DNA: TGTGCCAGCAGTGGGGGACAGGCCTTCTCCTACGAGCAGTACTTC
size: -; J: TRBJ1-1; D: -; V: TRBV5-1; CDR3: CASSLGWAPDTEAFF; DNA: TGCGCCAGCAGCTTGGGCTGGGCCCCAGACACTGAAGCTTTCTTT
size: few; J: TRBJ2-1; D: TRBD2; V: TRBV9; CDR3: CASSGSGTSPTGSYNEQFF; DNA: TGTGCCAGCAGCGGGTCCGGGACTAGCCCCACCGGATCCTACAATGAGCAGTTCTTC